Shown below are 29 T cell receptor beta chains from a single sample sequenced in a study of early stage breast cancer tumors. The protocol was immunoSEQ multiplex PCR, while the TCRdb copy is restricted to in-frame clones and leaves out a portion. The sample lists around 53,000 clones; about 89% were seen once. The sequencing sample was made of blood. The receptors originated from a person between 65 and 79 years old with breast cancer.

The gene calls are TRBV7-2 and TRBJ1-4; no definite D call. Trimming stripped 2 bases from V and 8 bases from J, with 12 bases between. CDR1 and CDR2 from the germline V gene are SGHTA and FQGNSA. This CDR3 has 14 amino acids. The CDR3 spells CASSLMRGREKLFF. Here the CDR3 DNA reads TGTGCCAGCAGCTTAATGCGGGGTAGGGAAAAACTGTTTTTT.

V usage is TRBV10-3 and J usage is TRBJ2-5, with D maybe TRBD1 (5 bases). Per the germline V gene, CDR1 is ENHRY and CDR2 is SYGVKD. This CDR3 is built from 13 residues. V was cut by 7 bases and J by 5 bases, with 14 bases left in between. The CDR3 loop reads CAITSGFGETQYF. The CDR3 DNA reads TGTGCCATCACCTCAGGGTTTGGGGAGACCCAGTACTTC.

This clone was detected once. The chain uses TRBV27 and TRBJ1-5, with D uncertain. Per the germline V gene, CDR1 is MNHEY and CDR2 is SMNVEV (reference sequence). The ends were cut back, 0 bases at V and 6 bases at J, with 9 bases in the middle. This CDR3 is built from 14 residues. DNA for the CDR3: TGTGCCAGCAGTTTATCCAGTTTATCTCAGCCCCAGCATTTT. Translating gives CASSLSSLSQPQHF.

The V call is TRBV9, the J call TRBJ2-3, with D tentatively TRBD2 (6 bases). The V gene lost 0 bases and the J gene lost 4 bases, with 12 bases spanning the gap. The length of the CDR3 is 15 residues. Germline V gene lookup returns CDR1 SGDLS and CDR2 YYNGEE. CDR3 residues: CASSVAGRSPDTQYF. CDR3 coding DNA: TGTGCCAGCAGCGTAGCGGGGAGGTCCCCAGATACGCAGTATTTT.

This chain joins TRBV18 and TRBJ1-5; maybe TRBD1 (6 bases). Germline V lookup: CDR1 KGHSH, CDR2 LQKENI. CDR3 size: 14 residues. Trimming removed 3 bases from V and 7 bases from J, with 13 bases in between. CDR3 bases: TGTGCCAGCTCACCCGGACAGACGAAGCAGCCCCAGCATTTT. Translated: CASSPGQTKQPQHF.

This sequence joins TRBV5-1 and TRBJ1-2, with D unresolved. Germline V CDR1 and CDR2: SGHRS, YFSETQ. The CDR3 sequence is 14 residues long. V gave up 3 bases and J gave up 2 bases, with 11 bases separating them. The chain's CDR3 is CASSSREVNYGYTF. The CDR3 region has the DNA TGCGCCAGCAGCTCCCGCGAGGTGAACTATGGCTACACCTTC.

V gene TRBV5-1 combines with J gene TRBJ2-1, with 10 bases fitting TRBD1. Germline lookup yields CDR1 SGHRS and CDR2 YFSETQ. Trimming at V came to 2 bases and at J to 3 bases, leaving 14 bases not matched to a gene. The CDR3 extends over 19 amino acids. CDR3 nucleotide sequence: TGCGCCAGCAGCTTCAGGACAGGGGGTGCCGAATCTATCTACAATGAGCAGTTCTTC. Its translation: CASSFRTGGAESIYNEQFF.

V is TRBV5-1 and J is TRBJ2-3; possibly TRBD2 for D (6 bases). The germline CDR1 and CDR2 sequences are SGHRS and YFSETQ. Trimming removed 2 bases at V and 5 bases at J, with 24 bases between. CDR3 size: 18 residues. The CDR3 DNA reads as TGCGCCAGCAGCTTCGACGCTTCGCCAGCGGGCTCGGGAGATACGCAGTATTTT. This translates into CASSFDASPAGSGDTQYF.

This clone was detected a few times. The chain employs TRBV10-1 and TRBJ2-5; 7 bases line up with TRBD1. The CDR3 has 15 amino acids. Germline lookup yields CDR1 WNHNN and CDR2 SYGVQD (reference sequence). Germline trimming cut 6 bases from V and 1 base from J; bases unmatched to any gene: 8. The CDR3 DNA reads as TGCGCCAGCAGCCGGAGTTCAGGGGGCCAAGAGACCCAGTACTTC. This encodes CASSRSSGGQETQYF.

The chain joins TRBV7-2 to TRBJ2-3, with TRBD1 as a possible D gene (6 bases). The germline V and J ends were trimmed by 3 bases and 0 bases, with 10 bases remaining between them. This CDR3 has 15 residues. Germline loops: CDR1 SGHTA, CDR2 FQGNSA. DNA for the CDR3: TGTGCCAGCAGCTTGGCCGGACAGAGCACAGATACGCAGTATTTT. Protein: CASSLAGQSTDTQYF.

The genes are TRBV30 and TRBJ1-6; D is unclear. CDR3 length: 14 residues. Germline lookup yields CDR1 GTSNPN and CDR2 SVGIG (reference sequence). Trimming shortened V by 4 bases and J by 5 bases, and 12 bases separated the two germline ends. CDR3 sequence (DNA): TGTGCCTGGACTCGGAGGGAGCATAATTCACCCCTCCACTTT. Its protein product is CAWTRREHNSPLHF.

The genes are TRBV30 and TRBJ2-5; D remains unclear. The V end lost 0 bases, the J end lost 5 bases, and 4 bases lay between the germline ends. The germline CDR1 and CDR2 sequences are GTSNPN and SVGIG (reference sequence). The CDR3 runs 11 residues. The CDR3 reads CAWSVRETQYF. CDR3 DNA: TGTGCCTGGAGTGTACGGGAGACCCAGTACTTC.

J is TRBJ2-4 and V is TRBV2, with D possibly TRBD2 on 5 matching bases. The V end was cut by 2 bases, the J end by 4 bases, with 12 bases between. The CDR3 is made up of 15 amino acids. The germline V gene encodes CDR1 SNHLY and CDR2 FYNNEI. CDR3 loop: CASSETRTGKNIQYF. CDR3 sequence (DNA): TGTGCCAGCAGTGAAACTAGAACGGGTAAAAACATTCAGTACTTC.

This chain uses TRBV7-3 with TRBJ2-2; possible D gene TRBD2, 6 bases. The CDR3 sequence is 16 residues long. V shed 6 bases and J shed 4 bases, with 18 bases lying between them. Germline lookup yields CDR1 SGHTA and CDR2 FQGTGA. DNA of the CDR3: TGTGCCAGCAGTCCCTCCGCCCCTAGCGTCACCGGGGAGCTGTTTTTT. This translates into CASSPSAPSVTGELFF. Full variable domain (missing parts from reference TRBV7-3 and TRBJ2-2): GAGVSQTPSNKVTEKGKYVELRCDPISGHTALYWYRQSLGQGPEFLIYFQGTGAADDSGLPNDRFFAVRPEGSVSTLKIQRTERGDSAVYLCASSPSAPSVTGELFFGEGSRLTVL.

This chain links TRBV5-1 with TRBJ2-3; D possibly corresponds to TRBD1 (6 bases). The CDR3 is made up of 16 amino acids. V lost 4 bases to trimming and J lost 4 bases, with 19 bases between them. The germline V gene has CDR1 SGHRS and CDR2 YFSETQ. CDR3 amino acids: CASSETSYRVADTQYF. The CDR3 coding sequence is TGCGCCAGCAGCGAGACCTCATACAGGGTTGCAGATACGCAGTATTTT.

The CDR3 here is CASLRDTEAFF. CDR3 DNA: TGTGCTTCCCTTCGGGACACTGAAGCTTTCTTT. The chain employs TRBV11-2 and TRBJ1-1; D is uncertain. The CDR3 is made up of 11 amino acids. Germline V gives CDR1 SGHAT, CDR2 FQNNGV. Based on the CDR3 plus reference TRBV11-2 and TRBJ1-1, the full variable domain is EAGVAQSPRYKIIEKRQSVAFWCNPISGHATLYWYQQILGQGPKLLIQFQNNGVVDDSQLPKDRFSAERLKGVDSTLKIQPAKLEDSAVYLCASLRDTEAFFGQGTRLTVV.

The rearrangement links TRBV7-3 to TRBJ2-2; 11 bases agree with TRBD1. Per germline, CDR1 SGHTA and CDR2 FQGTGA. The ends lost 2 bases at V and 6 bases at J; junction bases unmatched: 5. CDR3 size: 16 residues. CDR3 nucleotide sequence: TGTGCCAGCAGCTTACAGGACAGGGGGCGGGCCGGGGAGCTGTTTTTT. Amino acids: CASSLQDRGRAGELFF.

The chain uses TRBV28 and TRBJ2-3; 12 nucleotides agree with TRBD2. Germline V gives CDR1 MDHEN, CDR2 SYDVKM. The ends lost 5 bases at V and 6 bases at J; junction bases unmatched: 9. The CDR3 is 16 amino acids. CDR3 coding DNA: TGTGCCAGCAGTCCCCGACTAGCGGGGGTCATGGATACGCAGTATTTT. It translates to CASSPRLAGVMDTQYF.

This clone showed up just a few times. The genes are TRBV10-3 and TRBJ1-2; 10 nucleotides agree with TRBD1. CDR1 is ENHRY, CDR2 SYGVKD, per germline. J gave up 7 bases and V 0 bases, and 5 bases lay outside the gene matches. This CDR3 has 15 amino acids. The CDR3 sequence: CAISESGTGDGGYTF. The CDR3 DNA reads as TGTGCCATCAGTGAGTCGGGGACAGGGGATGGTGGCTACACCTTC.

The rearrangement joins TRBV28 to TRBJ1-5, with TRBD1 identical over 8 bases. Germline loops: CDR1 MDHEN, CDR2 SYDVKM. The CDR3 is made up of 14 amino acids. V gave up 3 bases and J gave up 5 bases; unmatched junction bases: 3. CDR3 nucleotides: TGTGCCAGCAGTTTCTCAGGGGGCTATCAGCCCCAGCATTTT. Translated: CASSFSGGYQPQHF.

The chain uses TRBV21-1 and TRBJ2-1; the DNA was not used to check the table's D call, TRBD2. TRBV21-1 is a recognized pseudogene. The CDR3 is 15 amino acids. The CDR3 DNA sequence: TGTGCCAGCAGCTACGGGACTGGAGCTTCGGATGAGCAGTTCTTC. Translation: CASSYGTGASDEQFF.

For the CDR3, the DNA is TGCGCCAGCAGAGTAAAGGACAGGGAACAAGAGACCCAGTACTTC. Its translation: CASRVKDREQETQYF. The chain employs TRBV23-1 and TRBJ2-5, with 8 positions matching TRBD1. TRBV23-1 is an open reading frame whose function is uncertain. The CDR3 length is 15 residues. J lost 2 bases, V lost 6 bases, and 8 bases had no gene match.

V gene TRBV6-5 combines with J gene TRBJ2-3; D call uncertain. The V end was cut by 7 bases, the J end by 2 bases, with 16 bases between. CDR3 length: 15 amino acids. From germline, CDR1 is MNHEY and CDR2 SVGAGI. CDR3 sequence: CASNPTRSATDTQYF. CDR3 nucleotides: TGTGCCAGCAATCCAACCCGGAGTGCCACAGATACGCAGTATTTT.

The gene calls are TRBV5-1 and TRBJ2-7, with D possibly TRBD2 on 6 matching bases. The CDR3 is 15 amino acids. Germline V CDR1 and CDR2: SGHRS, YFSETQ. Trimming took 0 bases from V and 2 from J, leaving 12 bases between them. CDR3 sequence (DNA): TGCGCCAGCAGCTTGGGGGACTTCCAACCCTACGAGCAGTACTTC. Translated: CASSLGDFQPYEQYF. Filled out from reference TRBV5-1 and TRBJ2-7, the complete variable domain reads KAGVTQTPRYLIKTRGQQVTLSCSPISGHRSVSWYQQTPGQGLQFLFEYFSETQRNKGNFPGRFSGRQFSNSRSEMNVSTLELGDSALYLCASSLGDFQPYEQYFGPGTRLTVT.

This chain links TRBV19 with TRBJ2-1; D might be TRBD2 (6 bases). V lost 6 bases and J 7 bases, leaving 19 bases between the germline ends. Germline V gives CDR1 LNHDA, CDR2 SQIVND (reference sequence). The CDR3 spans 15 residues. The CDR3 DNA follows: TGTGCCAGTAGGTGGCAGGAGGGCTTTTGGAATGAGCAGTTCTTC. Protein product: CASRWQEGFWNEQFF.

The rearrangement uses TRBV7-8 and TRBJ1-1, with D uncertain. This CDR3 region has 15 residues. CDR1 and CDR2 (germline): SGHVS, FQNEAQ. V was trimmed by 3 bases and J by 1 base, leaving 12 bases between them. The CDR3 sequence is CASSFLRKSNTEAFF. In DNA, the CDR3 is TGTGCCAGCAGCTTTCTCCGTAAATCGAACACTGAAGCTTTCTTT.

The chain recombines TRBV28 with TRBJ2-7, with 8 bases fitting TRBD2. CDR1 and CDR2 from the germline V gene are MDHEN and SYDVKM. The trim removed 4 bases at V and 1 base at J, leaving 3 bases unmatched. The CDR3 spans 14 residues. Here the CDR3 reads CASSSAGASYEQYF. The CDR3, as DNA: TGTGCCAGCAGTTCAGCGGGAGCATCCTACGAGCAGTACTTC.

CDR3 coding DNA: TGCGCCAGCAGCTTGGAGGGCAGGGCTGGAAACACCATATATTTT. Protein sequence: CASSLEGRAGNTIYF. V gene TRBV5-1 combines with J gene TRBJ1-3; the D gene is possibly TRBD1 (5 bases). V lost 0 bases and J lost 2, with 9 bases in between. This CDR3 has 15 amino acids. The V gene's germline CDR1 is SGHRS and CDR2 YFSETQ.

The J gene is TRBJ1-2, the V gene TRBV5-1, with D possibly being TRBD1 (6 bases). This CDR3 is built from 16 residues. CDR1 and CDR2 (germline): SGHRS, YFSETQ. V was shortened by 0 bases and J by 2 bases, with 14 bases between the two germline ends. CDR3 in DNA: TGCGCCAGCAGCTTGGGCTCGGGGGGCGCGAACTATGGCTACACCTTC. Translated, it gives CASSLGSGGANYGYTF.